Below, 21 T cell receptor beta chains from the same sample are listed, as sequenced in a study of blood T cell repertoires in COVID-19. Assay: immunoSEQ multiplex PCR; the TCRdb copy retains only in-frame clones and omits some. The data show 98,000 or so clones, around nine tenths seen once. The sequencing sample was made of peripheral blood. The receptors here all came from a human donor in a cohort sampled during active COVID-19.

The V gene is TRBV5-1, the J gene TRBJ2-3; 13 bases align to TRBD2. This CDR3 spans 14 amino acids. J gave up 6 bases and V 7 bases, and 5 bases lay outside the gene matches. The germline V gene encodes CDR1 SGHRS and CDR2 YFSETQ. Here the CDR3 DNA reads TGCGCCAGCTGGACTAGCGGGAGTCTTGATACGCAGTATTTT. This gives the protein CASWTSGSLDTQYF.

This clone has a single count. The gene calls are TRBV9 and TRBJ2-1; 12 positions match TRBD2. CDR1 SGDLS and CDR2 YYNGEE come from the germline V gene. V lost 4 bases and J lost 5; bases outside the gene matches: 4. This CDR3 region has 15 residues. CDR3 DNA: TGTGCCAGCAGCCCTTGGACTAGCGGGAACAATGAGCAGTTCTTC. Translation: CASSPWTSGNNEQFF.

The J gene is TRBJ1-1, the V gene TRBV4-3; no reliable D call. Trimming removed 0 bases at V and 5 bases at J, with 13 bases between. CDR3 length: 15 amino acids. Germline V gene data show CDR1 as LGHNA and CDR2 as YSLEER. The CDR3, as DNA: TGCGCCAGCAGCCAAGATTTTGGGGAGAGGACTGAAGCTTTCTTT. This gives the protein CASSQDFGERTEAFF.

A word on this clone: At one end the junction does not follow the germline gene, possibly because of a read error. This sequence joins TRBV12-3 or TRBV12-4 and TRBJ1-3; 7 bases are shared with TRBD1. There are 11 residues in the CDR3. CDR3 region: CASSLYPGGNF. The CDR3 DNA reads TGTGCCAGCAGTTTATACCCAGGGGGGAATTTT.

The J gene is TRBJ1-1, the V gene TRBV4-1; no clear D. V lost 2 bases and J lost 0, with 22 bases in between. CDR1 is MGHRA, CDR2 YSYEKL, per germline. The CDR3 is made up of 19 amino acids. The CDR3 DNA reads as TGCGCCAGCAGCCAACCTCTCCCGTGGGAGGTACCGATGAACACTGAAGCTTTCTTT. Its protein is CASSQPLPWEVPMNTEAFF.

This chain uses TRBV3-1 (or the pseudogene TRBV3-2) with TRBJ2-7; TRBD2 aligns across 8 bases. Trimming at V came to 1 base and at J to 2 bases, leaving 4 bases not matched to a gene. The CDR3 sequence is 15 residues long. The germline V gene encodes CDR1 LGHDT and CDR2 YNNKEL (reference sequence). CDR3 sequence: CASSQVAAGAYEQYF. The CDR3 DNA follows: TGTGCCAGCAGCCAAGTCGCAGCGGGGGCCTACGAGCAGTACTTC.

CDR3 loop: CASSVGSSGNQPQHF. The CDR3 DNA sequence: TGTGCCAGCAGCGTAGGCTCATCAGGCAATCAGCCCCAGCATTTT. The chain employs TRBV9 and TRBJ1-5; D gene ambiguous. Germline CDR1 reads SGDLS; CDR2 reads YYNGEE. V shed 0 bases and J shed 2 bases, with 9 bases lying between them. CDR3 length: 15 amino acids.

The J gene is TRBJ1-2, the V gene TRBV6-2 or TRBV6-3; D remains unclear. Per germline, CDR1 MNHEY and CDR2 SVGEGT. This CDR3 region has 12 residues. V lost 4 bases to trimming and J lost 7 bases, with 10 bases between them. As DNA, the CDR3 is TGTGCCAGCAGTTCGGCGGGGTCTGGCTACACCTTC. Translation gives CASSSAGSGYTF.

The rearrangement uses TRBV12-3 or TRBV12-4 and TRBJ2-1; D is perhaps TRBD2 (5 bases). V was shortened by 6 bases and J by 5 bases, with 11 bases between the two germline ends. CDR3 size: 13 residues. CDR3 bases: TGTGCCAGCAGGACGGGGAACAACAATGAGCAGTTCTTC. Its protein is CASRTGNNNEQFF.

The chain combines TRBV28 with TRBJ1-2; TRBD1 matches 7 bases. With 5 bases clipped from V and 2 bases from J, the junction kept 11 bases outside the gene matches. Looked up from germline, CDR1 is MDHEN and CDR2 is SYDVKM. The CDR3 totals 16 residues. The CDR3 DNA reads TGTGCCAGCAGTGGACAGGTCCCGGGTAGAAACTATGGCTACACCTTC. Protein product: CASSGQVPGRNYGYTF.

DNA for the CDR3: TGTGCCAGCAGCCAAACTCTAGCGGCTACCGGGGAGCTGTTTTTT. This encodes CASSQTLAATGELFF. This chain joins TRBV3-1 (or the pseudogene TRBV3-2) and TRBJ2-2; TRBD2 aligns across 7 bases. This CDR3 contains 15 residues. Germline CDR1 and CDR2: LGHDT and YNNKEL (reference sequence). The J segment lost 5 bases and the V segment lost 2 bases, leaving 5 bases of the junction unmatched.

Regarding this clone: Distinct nucleotide sequences in the sample also encode this CDR3. This rearrangement joins TRBV9 to TRBJ2-5, with 7 bases that match TRBD2. This CDR3 contains 14 residues. The germline V gene encodes CDR1 SGDLS and CDR2 YYNGEE. Trimming cost V 2 bases and J 3 bases; bases outside gene matches: 4. As DNA, the CDR3 is TGTGCCAGCAGCGTTTCTAGCGGAGAAGAGACCCAGTACTTC. It codes for CASSVSSGEETQYF.

This chain connects TRBV19 to TRBJ1-3, with D possibly matching TRBD1 (6 bases). Trimming took 6 bases from V and 0 from J, leaving 9 bases between them. This CDR3 has 14 residues. Germline V gives CDR1 LNHDA, CDR2 SQIVND (reference sequence). The CDR3 here is CASRATGSGNTIYF. In DNA form, the CDR3 reads TGTGCCAGTAGAGCGACAGGCTCTGGAAACACCATATATTTT.

The rearrangement links TRBV2 to TRBJ1-1; TRBD1 agrees at 12 bases. Germline lookup yields CDR1 SNHLY and CDR2 FYNNEI. The V and J ends lost 8 bases and 0 bases, in that order; junction bases with no gene match: 7. The CDR3 is 16 amino acids. CDR3 in amino acids: CASHGTGGKMNTEAFF. The CDR3 nucleotides read TGTGCCAGCCACGGGACAGGGGGCAAGATGAACACTGAAGCTTTCTTT.

On this clone itself: The junction and the germline gene differ at one end; a read error may be behind it. The chain links TRBV5-4 to TRBJ2-7; D might be TRBD1 (6 bases). The germline CDR1 and CDR2 sequences are SGHNT and YYREEE (reference sequence). This CDR3 has 16 residues. This chain's CDR3 is CASSLGRGGNIYGQYF. The CDR3 nucleotides are TGTGCCAGCAGCTTGGGTCGAGGGGGTAATATTTACGGGCAGTACTTC. The full variable domain, completed using reference TRBV5-4 and TRBJ2-7, is ETGVTQSPTHLIKTRGQQVTLRCSSQSGHNTVSWYQQALGQGPQFIFQYYREEENGRGNFPPRFSGLQFPNYSSELNVNALELDDSALYLCASSLGRGGNIYGQYFGPGTRLTVT.

The chain joins TRBV5-1 to TRBJ1-1; D perhaps matches TRBD1 (5 bases). The ends were cut back, 4 bases at V and 0 bases at J, with 16 bases in the middle. CDR1 and CDR2 from the germline V gene are SGHRS and YFSETQ. The CDR3 is 16 residues long. The DNA for the CDR3 is TGCGCCAGCAGCCCGCCTGGGGCAGGGATGAACACTGAAGCTTTCTTT. Amino acid sequence: CASSPPGAGMNTEAFF. Full variable domain (missing parts from reference TRBV5-1 and TRBJ1-1): KAGVTQTPRYLIKTRGQQVTLSCSPISGHRSVSWYQQTPGQGLQFLFEYFSETQRNKGNFPGRFSGRQFSNSRSEMNVSTLELGDSALYLCASSPPGAGMNTEAFFGQGTRLTVV.

The rearrangement joins TRBV7-8 to TRBJ2-7, with 7 bases that match TRBD1. The CDR3 has 17 amino acids. The V segment lost 0 bases and the J segment 2 bases; nucleotides outside the gene matches: 10. Germline V lookup: CDR1 SGHVS, CDR2 FQNEAQ. This CDR3 is CASSLAGDREVAYEQYF. The CDR3 DNA follows: TGTGCCAGCAGCTTAGCGGGAGACAGGGAAGTCGCCTACGAGCAGTACTTC.

This chain joins TRBV3-1 (or the pseudogene TRBV3-2) and TRBJ1-3; D not resolved. Germline V CDR1 and CDR2: LGHDT, YNNKEL (reference sequence). The CDR3 runs to 16 residues. Between the trimmed V and J ends, which lost 3 bases and 4 bases, there was a span of 16 bases. CDR3 in amino acids: CASSHTSMRIGNTIYF. Here the CDR3 DNA reads TGTGCCAGCAGCCATACGTCCATGCGAATCGGAAACACCATATATTTT.

The chain links TRBV6-6 to TRBJ1-3; TRBD1 matches at 7 bases. The V and J ends lost 7 bases and 0 bases, in that order; junction bases with no gene match: 9. Germline V gene sequence: CDR1 MNHNY, CDR2 SVGAGI (reference sequence). This CDR3 region has 16 residues. The CDR3 nucleotides read TGTGCCAGCACCACGGACAGGTCCCTCTCTGGAAACACCATATATTTT. Translating gives CASTTDRSLSGNTIYF.

The chain uses TRBV27 and TRBJ1-5, with 7 bases aligning to TRBD1. Germline V lookup: CDR1 MNHEY, CDR2 SMNVEV (reference sequence). This CDR3 has 13 residues. Losses at the gene ends were 5 bases for V and 5 bases for J; bases not matched to a gene: 3. The DNA of the CDR3 is TGTGCCAGCAGTCGACAGGGTGATCAGCCCCAGCATTTT. Protein product: CASSRQGDQPQHF.

This CDR3 is CASRPRTSGGTDTQYF. Written as DNA, the CDR3 is TGTGCCAGCAGACCGAGGACTAGCGGGGGAACAGATACGCAGTATTTT. The chain employs TRBV6-6 and TRBJ2-3; 13 nucleotides line up with TRBD2. The V segment lost 6 bases and the J segment 3 bases; nucleotides outside the gene matches: 6. The CDR3 runs 16 residues. Germline assignment: CDR1 MNHNY and CDR2 SVGAGI (reference sequence).